What follows is one T cell receptor (beta chain) and its context. Its antigen is undetermined. cDNA encoding TCR beta was synthesized via 5'RACE template switching incorporating UMIs. From its re-call of the 5' RACE reads, TCRdb lists each CDR3 protein once, without DNA. Its table lists some 300,000 distinct CDR3 sequences. The CDR3 runs to 21 residues. Germline lookup yields CDR1 MNHEY and CDR2 SVGEGT. The sample comes from a study of T cells expressing NK-cell markers. Whole-study results and caveats: Dominant NKG2C+ clonotypes made up roughly 1.0-8% of CD8+ T cells in several donors.

This chain links TRBV6-2 or TRBV6-3 with TRBJ1-3; the D gene TCRdb calls, TRBD1, cannot be checked with no DNA. The TCR comes from a man between 18 and 35 years old in good health. Sequenced sample: blood T cells: a sorted CD56 or NKG2C T cell subset, CD4+ or CD8+ T cells, or bulk PBMC T cells (not recorded which). The CDR3 region is CASSYSNWDRTETYSGNTIYF.